A single sample gave rise to the 30 T cell receptor beta chains below, sequenced in a study of Ad26.COV2.S vaccination and SARS-CoV-2 variants. Documented treatment: 19 received Ad26.COV2.S at low or high dose, single or two shots; 5 received placebo; per-sample allocation not given. Samples were taken on day 63 after the first vaccine or placebo injection. The method was immunoSEQ multiplex PCR; TCRdb's version includes in-frame clones alone and lacks a portion of them. Of about 450,000 clones in the sample, 89% were seen once. This sample comprised peripheral blood, obtained in a trial of Ad26.COV2.S vaccine versus placebo. The receptors originated from a person between 18 and 60 years old who received the Ad26.COV2.S COVID-19 vaccine or a placebo.

The J gene is TRBJ2-7, the V gene TRBV28; D is possibly TRBD1 or TRBD2 (5 bases each). V was shortened by 5 bases and J by 1 base, with 15 bases between the two germline ends. The CDR3 spans 15 residues. The germline V gene has CDR1 MDHEN and CDR2 SYDVKM. CDR3: CASSPTRDRSYEQYF. The CDR3 DNA follows: TGTGCCAGCAGTCCTACCCGGGACCGTTCCTACGAGCAGTACTTC.

This clone was found a few times. This sample also contains other DNA sequences that code for the same CDR3. The J gene is TRBJ2-5, the V gene TRBV11-2, with 8 bases matching TRBD2. After removal of 6 bases from V and 0 bases from J, the junction contained 6 bases not matched to a gene. This CDR3 region has 15 residues. Germline values: CDR1 SGHAT, CDR2 FQNNGV. Here the CDR3 reads CASRPTSGYQETQYF. The CDR3 DNA follows: TGTGCCAGCAGACCTACTAGCGGTTACCAAGAGACCCAGTACTTC. The entire variable domain, with the rest obtained from reference TRBV11-2 and TRBJ2-5, is as follows: EAGVAQSPRYKIIEKRQSVAFWCNPISGHATLYWYQQILGQGPKLLIQFQNNGVVDDSQLPKDRFSAERLKGVDSTLKIQPAKLEDSAVYLCASRPTSGYQETQYFGPGTRLLVL.

This clone was picked up a small number of times. The chain joins TRBV11-2 to TRBJ1-1; 7 nucleotides align to TRBD1. The CDR3 totals 13 residues. The V gene end was trimmed by 2 bases and the J gene end by 5 bases; junction bases not matched to a gene: 2. Germline loops: CDR1 SGHAT, CDR2 FQNNGV. As DNA, the CDR3 is TGTGCCAGCAGCTTATACAGGGGAACTGAAGCTTTCTTT. Amino acid sequence: CASSLYRGTEAFF.

V and J are TRBV4-3 and TRBJ2-1, with D perhaps matching TRBD2 (5 bases). Germline V CDR1 and CDR2: LGHNA, YSLEER. V dropped 4 bases and J dropped 7 bases, with 17 bases sitting between them. The length of the CDR3 is 15 residues. The CDR3 sequence: CASSPQAGGPNEQFF. The DNA of the CDR3 is TGCGCCAGCAGCCCTCAGGCCGGAGGCCCAAATGAGCAGTTCTTC.

The chain joins TRBV20-1 to TRBJ1-1; 7 bases map to TRBD1. This CDR3 comprises 10 residues. J gave up 10 bases and V 6 bases, and 5 bases lay outside the gene matches. Germline CDR1 is DFQATT and CDR2 is SNEGSKA (reference sequence). CDR3 nucleotides: TGCAGTGCGATCCGGGACAGAGCTTTCTTT. The encoded protein is CSAIRDRAFF.

The rearrangement joins TRBV20-1 to TRBJ1-2; D unresolved. The CDR3 extends over 9 amino acids. V lost 6 bases and J 5 bases, leaving 4 bases between the germline ends. CDR1 is DFQATT, CDR2 SNEGSKA, per germline (reference sequence). CDR3 region: CSAGYGYTF. In nucleotides, the CDR3 is TGCAGTGCCGGATATGGCTACACCTTC.

This chain links TRBV5-1 with TRBJ2-5; D is unclear. CDR1 and CDR2 from the germline V gene are SGHRS and YFSETQ. The germline V and J ends were trimmed by 2 bases and 4 bases, with 12 bases remaining between them. This CDR3 is 14 amino acids long. The CDR3 nucleotides read TGCGCCAGCAGCTTTTATGGGGTGGGAGAGACCCAGTACTTC. Protein product: CASSFYGVGETQYF.

The rearrangement joins TRBV3-1 (or the pseudogene TRBV3-2) to TRBJ2-7; D is perhaps TRBD2 (6 bases). The CDR3 covers 14 residues. Looked up from germline, CDR1 is LGHDT and CDR2 is YNNKEL (reference sequence). The germline V and J ends were trimmed by 4 bases and 3 bases, with 13 bases remaining between them. The CDR3 region has the DNA TGTGCCAGCAGCCCGGGGGTGTTCGGCTACGAGCAGTACTTC. This gives the protein CASSPGVFGYEQYF.

This sequence joins TRBV7-9 and TRBJ2-3, with D maybe TRBD2 (5 bases). There are 12 residues in the CDR3. Germline values: CDR1 SEHNR, CDR2 FQNEAQ (reference sequence). Trimming cost V 4 bases and J 3 bases, with 5 bases left between them. The CDR3 DNA reads as TGTGCCAGCAGCTGGGAGACAGATACGCAGTATTTT. Translating gives CASSWETDTQYF.

In this sample, this clone turned up once. The chain couples TRBV7-3 to TRBJ2-3; D tentatively fits TRBD1 or TRBD2 (5 bases each). Germline CDR1 and CDR2: SGHTA and FQGTGA. V was clipped by 0 bases and J by 1 base, with 8 bases between them. This CDR3 contains 15 residues. This CDR3 reads CASSLTLGGTDTQYF. For the CDR3, the DNA is TGTGCCAGCAGCTTAACGCTGGGGGGCACAGATACGCAGTATTTT.

The rearrangement uses TRBV5-1 and TRBJ1-5; 7 bases fit TRBD1. V shed 4 bases and J 8 bases; nucleotides not matched to a gene: 12. In germline, CDR1 is SGHRS, CDR2 YFSETQ. The CDR3 loop spans 15 amino acids. CDR3 sequence: CASSPGTADGEPQHF. CDR3 coding DNA: TGCGCCAGCAGCCCTGGGACAGCTGACGGGGAGCCCCAGCATTTT. The variable domain in full, completed from reference TRBV5-1 and TRBJ1-5, reads KAGVTQTPRYLIKTRGQQVTLSCSPISGHRSVSWYQQTPGQGLQFLFEYFSETQRNKGNFPGRFSGRQFSNSRSEMNVSTLELGDSALYLCASSPGTADGEPQHFGDGTRLSIL.

The chain carries TRBV2 and TRBJ1-5, with 10 bases identical to TRBD1. CDR1 SNHLY and CDR2 FYNNEI come from the germline V gene. This CDR3 comprises 14 residues. V was clipped by 6 bases and J by 7 bases; unmatched bases: 6. CDR3 sequence (DNA): TGTGCCAGCAGCGTGACAGGGGGCGAGCAGCCCCAGCATTTT. Amino acids: CASSVTGGEQPQHF.

Only one count was recorded for this clone. The chain has TRBV18 and TRBJ1-4, with TRBD1 matching 8 bases. This CDR3 is 17 amino acids long. Germline CDR1 reads KGHSH; CDR2 reads LQKENI. V lost 6 bases, J lost 6 bases, and 15 bases stayed unmatched. CDR3 sequence (DNA): TGTGCCAGCTCGCCTCAAGCCGGGACAGGTGGGGATGAAAAACTGTTTTTT. Encoded protein: CASSPQAGTGGDEKLFF.

The chain is built from TRBV4-1 and TRBJ1-6; D gene unclear. CDR3 length: 15 residues. The V end was cut by 6 bases, the J end by 5 bases, with 14 bases between. Germline CDR1 is MGHRA and CDR2 is YSYEKL. This CDR3 is CASRSTPTNNSPLHF. CDR3 DNA: TGCGCCAGCAGATCGACGCCGACAAATAATTCACCCCTCCACTTT.

The chain employs TRBV11-1 and TRBJ2-1, with 7 bases lining up with TRBD2. In germline, CDR1 is SGHAT, CDR2 FQDESV (reference sequence). This CDR3 spans 16 amino acids. V trimming: 4 bases; J trimming: 4 bases; junction bases outside the gene matches: 10. The CDR3 is CASSSRERRSYNEQFF. CDR3 coding DNA: TGTGCCAGCAGCTCGCGGGAGCGGCGCTCATACAATGAGCAGTTCTTC.

The rearrangement uses TRBV5-5 and TRBJ2-7, with D perhaps matching TRBD1 (6 bases). This CDR3 has 16 amino acids. CDR1 is SGHKS, CDR2 YYEKEE, per germline (reference sequence). Trimming took off 3 bases at V and 0 bases at J, with 16 bases between the two ends. CDR3 DNA: TGTGCCAGCAGCTCGCCGGGACACCTAGGCTCCTACGAGCAGTACGTC. Amino acids: CASSSPGHLGSYEQYV.

V gene TRBV4-2 combines with J gene TRBJ2-1; D is unclear. The CDR3 extends over 16 amino acids. Germline V CDR1 and CDR2: LGHNA, YNFKEQ. Trimming cost V 1 base and J 3 bases, with 13 bases left between them. The DNA of the CDR3 is TGTGCCAGCAGCCAAGGTCCGGGCGATAACTACAATGAGCAGTTCTTC. Residues: CASSQGPGDNYNEQFF.

The J gene is TRBJ2-1, the V gene TRBV20-1, with D perhaps given as TRBD1 or TRBD2 (5 bases each). The V and J ends lost 3 bases and 2 bases respectively, with 14 bases between them. CDR3 length: 15 amino acids. The germline V gene has CDR1 DFQATT and CDR2 SNEGSKA (reference sequence). CDR3 sequence: CSASSRGPTYNEQFF. For the CDR3, the DNA is TGCAGTGCTAGTTCCCGGGGCCCAACCTACAATGAGCAGTTCTTC.

This chain uses TRBV18 with TRBJ1-2, with D perhaps TRBD1 (6 bases). There are 14 residues in the CDR3. Trimming removed 0 bases from V and 4 bases from J, with 9 bases in between. Germline values: CDR1 KGHSH, CDR2 LQKENI. For the CDR3, the DNA is TGTGCCAGCTCACCACCGGACAGCCTCTATGGCTACACCTTC. It is translated as CASSPPDSLYGYTF.

V is TRBV10-3 and J is TRBJ2-2; no clear D gene. V shed 8 bases and J shed 6 bases, with 4 bases lying between them. The germline V gene encodes CDR1 ENHRY and CDR2 SYGVKD. CDR3 length: 10 residues. The CDR3 sequence: CAIGPGELFF. The DNA for the CDR3 is TGTGCCATCGGGCCCGGGGAGCTGTTTTTT.

The rearrangement links TRBV25-1 to TRBJ2-2; 13 bases agree with TRBD2. From germline, CDR1 is MGHDK and CDR2 SYGVNS. The V and J ends lost 3 bases and 5 bases, in that order; junction bases with no gene match: 3. The CDR3 runs 16 residues. CDR3 sequence (DNA): TGTGCCAGCAGTGACTGGACTAGCGGGAGTACCGGGGAGCTGTTTTTT. It is translated as CASSDWTSGSTGELFF.

This chain joins TRBV7-9 and TRBJ2-5; 7 bases match TRBD2. The CDR3 loop spans 16 amino acids. The junction had 9 bases not matched to a gene; V was cut back by 3 bases and J by 2 bases. In germline, CDR1 is SEHNR, CDR2 FQNEAQ (reference sequence). The CDR3 nucleotides read TGTGCCAGCAGCTTTGAGTGGGGGAGGGATCAAGAGACCCAGTACTTC. Residues: CASSFEWGRDQETQYF.

This clone was seen just once. V is TRBV18 and J is TRBJ1-5; 9 positions match TRBD1. This CDR3 is 13 amino acids long. Looked up from germline, CDR1 is KGHSH and CDR2 is LQKENI. V lost 6 bases and J lost 4; bases outside the gene matches: 1. CDR3 nucleotides: TGTGCCAGCTCCGGACAGGGGAATCAGCCCCAGCATTTT. Residues: CASSGQGNQPQHF.

The rearrangement joins TRBV18 to TRBJ2-4; D is undetermined. The V gene's germline CDR1 is KGHSH and CDR2 LQKENI. Trimming stripped 3 bases from V and 0 bases from J, with 6 bases between. There are 14 residues in the CDR3. CDR3 coding DNA: TGTGCCAGCTCACCGGCCCTAGCCAAAAACATTCAGTACTTC. Translated, it gives CASSPALAKNIQYF.

This clone was recorded once. The sample contains more than one DNA sequence encoding this CDR3. The chain carries TRBV11-2 and TRBJ1-4; tentative D call: TRBD1 (6 bases). Germline CDR1 reads SGHAT; CDR2 reads FQNNGV. This CDR3 spans 14 amino acids. Trimming pared 5 bases from V and 5 bases from J, leaving 12 bases between. For the CDR3, the DNA is TGTGCCAGCAGCCTGACAGGCAGAAATGAAAAACTGTTTTTT. Encoded protein: CASSLTGRNEKLFF.

V is TRBV28 and J is TRBJ1-6, with 7 bases lining up with TRBD1. This CDR3 contains 14 residues. Germline V gene sequence: CDR1 MDHEN, CDR2 SYDVKM. V trimming: 5 bases; J trimming: 10 bases; junction bases outside the gene matches: 8. In DNA form, the CDR3 reads TGTGCCAGCAGTCCGCGGCAGGGGGGGTCACCCCTCCACTTT. Translation gives CASSPRQGGSPLHF.

The chain recombines TRBV25-1 with TRBJ1-2; TRBD1 aligns across 8 bases. The CDR3 is made up of 17 amino acids. V was pared by 1 base and J by 6 bases, with 13 bases of the junction left unmatched. The germline gives CDR1 MGHDK, CDR2 SYGVNS. In nucleotides, the CDR3 is TGTGCCAGCAGTGAATGGGGGGCAGGGGGCATTTCGGATGGCTACACCTTC. Translation gives CASSEWGAGGISDGYTF.

This chain joins TRBV9 and TRBJ1-2; D unclear. Per the germline V gene, CDR1 is SGDLS and CDR2 is YYNGEE. Trimming removed 2 bases from V and 0 bases from J, with 11 bases in between. The CDR3 is 15 amino acids. This CDR3 reads CASSVSRISNYGYTF. CDR3 nucleotides: TGTGCCAGCAGCGTCTCCCGGATATCTAACTATGGCTACACCTTC.

This clone was observed once. The chain joins TRBV13 to TRBJ1-1, with D unclear. The CDR3 totals 16 residues. Germline V CDR1 and CDR2: PRHDT, FYEKMQ (reference sequence). Trimming removed 4 bases at V and 2 bases at J, with 17 bases between. This CDR3 is CASSSFLGIGNTEAFF. CDR3 bases: TGTGCCAGCAGCTCGTTCCTGGGTATAGGAAACACTGAAGCTTTCTTT.

This chain connects TRBV5-1 to TRBJ2-7; D may be TRBD1 (6 bases). The V end was cut by 4 bases, the J end by 4 bases, with 24 bases between. The V gene's germline CDR1 is SGHRS and CDR2 YFSETQ. The CDR3 spans 17 residues. CDR3 in amino acids: CASSRIPGATTKYEQYF. CDR3 nucleotide sequence: TGCGCCAGCAGCCGAATCCCAGGGGCCACAACCAAGTACGAGCAGTACTTC. Full variable domain (remainder filled in from reference TRBV5-1 and TRBJ2-7): KAGVTQTPRYLIKTRGQQVTLSCSPISGHRSVSWYQQTPGQGLQFLFEYFSETQRNKGNFPGRFSGRQFSNSRSEMNVSTLELGDSALYLCASSRIPGATTKYEQYFGPGTRLTVT.